The clone carrying this TCR beta chain was detected a few times. Its antigen is as yet unknown. This CDR3 comprises 13 residues. Trimming removed 1 base from V and 7 bases from J, with 8 bases in between. In germline, CDR1 is SQVTM, CDR2 ANQGSEA. This entry belongs to a study of T cells after yellow fever vaccination. Across the whole study: Libraries from low-cell-number fractions were prepared with the SMART-Seq v4 Ultra Low Input RNA kit.

The study's findings and limits: The booster saw the reappearance of most primary-vaccination clones (approximately 97% CD4, about 88% CD8). FACS-sorted repertoires could harbor abundant contaminating bulk-population clonotypes.

Researchers made TCR cDNA using 5'RACE template switching, and this step added a universal primer site and UMIs. MiXCR, applied by TCRdb to the 5' RACE reads, yields one record per CDR3 protein. The table has roughly 340,000 distinct CDR3 sequences, roughly 8.7% seen once. The TCR comes from a man aged 18 to 29 who received the YFV17D yellow fever vaccine. The sample was PBMCs, taken on the day of the first yellow fever vaccination. The chain joins TRBV29-1 to TRBJ1-6; no clear D. The DNA of the CDR3 is TGCAGCGTTGAAGTAGGGCGGAATTCACCCCTCCACTTT. Protein sequence: CSVEVGRNSPLHF.